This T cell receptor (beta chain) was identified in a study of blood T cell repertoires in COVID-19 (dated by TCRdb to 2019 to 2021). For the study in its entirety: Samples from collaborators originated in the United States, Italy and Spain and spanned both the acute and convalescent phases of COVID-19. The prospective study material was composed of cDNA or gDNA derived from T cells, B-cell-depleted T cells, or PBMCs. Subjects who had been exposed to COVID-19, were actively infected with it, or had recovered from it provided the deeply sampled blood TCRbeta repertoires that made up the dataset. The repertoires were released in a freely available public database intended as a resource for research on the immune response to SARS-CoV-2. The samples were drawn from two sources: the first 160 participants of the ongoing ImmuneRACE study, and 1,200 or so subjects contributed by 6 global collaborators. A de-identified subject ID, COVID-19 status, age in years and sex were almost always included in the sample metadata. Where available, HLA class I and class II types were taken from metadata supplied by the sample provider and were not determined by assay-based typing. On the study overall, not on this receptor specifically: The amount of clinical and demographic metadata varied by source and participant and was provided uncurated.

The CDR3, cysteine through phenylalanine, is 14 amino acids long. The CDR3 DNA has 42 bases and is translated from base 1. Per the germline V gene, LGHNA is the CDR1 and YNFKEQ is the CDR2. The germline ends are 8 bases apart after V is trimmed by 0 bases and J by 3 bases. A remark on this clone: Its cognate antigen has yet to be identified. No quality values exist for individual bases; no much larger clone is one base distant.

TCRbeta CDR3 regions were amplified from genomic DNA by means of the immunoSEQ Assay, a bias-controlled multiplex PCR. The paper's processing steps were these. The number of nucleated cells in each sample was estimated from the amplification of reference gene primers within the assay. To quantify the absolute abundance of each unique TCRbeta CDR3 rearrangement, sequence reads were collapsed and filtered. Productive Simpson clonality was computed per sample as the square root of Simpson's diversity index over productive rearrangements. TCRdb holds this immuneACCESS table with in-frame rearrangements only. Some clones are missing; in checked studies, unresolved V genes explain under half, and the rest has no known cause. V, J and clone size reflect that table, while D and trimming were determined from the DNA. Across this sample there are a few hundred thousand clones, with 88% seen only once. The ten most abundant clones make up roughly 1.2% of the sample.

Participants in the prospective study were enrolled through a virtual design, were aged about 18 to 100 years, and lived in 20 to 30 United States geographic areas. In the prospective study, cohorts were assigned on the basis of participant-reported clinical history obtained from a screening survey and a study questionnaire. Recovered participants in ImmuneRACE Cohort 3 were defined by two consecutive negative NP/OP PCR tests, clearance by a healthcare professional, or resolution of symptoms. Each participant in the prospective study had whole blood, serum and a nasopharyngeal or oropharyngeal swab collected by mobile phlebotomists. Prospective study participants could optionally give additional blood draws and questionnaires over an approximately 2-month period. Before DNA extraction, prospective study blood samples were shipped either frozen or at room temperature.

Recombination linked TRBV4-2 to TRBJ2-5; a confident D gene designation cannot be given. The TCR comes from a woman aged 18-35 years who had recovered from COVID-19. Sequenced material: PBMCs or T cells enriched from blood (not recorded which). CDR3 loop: CASSQDMAEETQYF. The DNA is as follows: TGTGCCAGCAGCCAAGATATGGCAGAAGAGACCCAGTACTTC.